One sample yielded the 10 T cell receptor beta chains listed below, sequenced in a study of blood T cell repertoires in COVID-19. Sequencing was performed with immunoSEQ multiplex PCR; in TCRdb, only in-frame clones are kept and a portion is missing. The sample includes approximately 400,000 clones, roughly 80% of them seen just once. Input material: PBMCs or T cells enriched from blood (not recorded which). The receptors were sampled from a woman between 50 and 59 years old who had recovered from COVID-19.

The chain joins TRBV6-5 to TRBJ2-3; the D is unclear. The V and J ends lost 7 bases and 3 bases respectively, with 11 bases between them. This CDR3 spans 13 amino acids. Germline V gene sequence: CDR1 MNHEY, CDR2 SVGAGI. The CDR3 sequence is CASKSVVTDTQYF. DNA for the CDR3: TGTGCCAGCAAGAGCGTCGTAACAGATACGCAGTATTTT.

The V and J genes are TRBV5-4 and TRBJ1-2, with 10 bases fitting TRBD1. The junction had 4 bases not matched to a gene; V was cut back by 5 bases and J by 0 bases. CDR1 and CDR2 (germline): SGHNT, YYREEE (reference sequence). The CDR3 spans 15 residues. CDR3 sequence reads: CASSTGQGPNYGYTF. The CDR3 DNA follows: TGTGCCAGCAGTACGGGACAGGGGCCTAACTATGGCTACACCTTC.

The gene calls are TRBV18 and TRBJ1-6; 7 bases are a match to TRBD1. V lost 3 bases to trimming and J lost 8 bases; unmatched junction nucleotides: 4. Germline V CDR1 and CDR2: KGHSH, LQKENI. The CDR3 is 14 amino acids. CDR3 sequence reads: CASSPARGDSPLHF. The CDR3 DNA reads as TGTGCCAGCTCACCCGCCAGGGGGGATTCACCCCTCCACTTT.

A few counts support this clone. The chain combines TRBV7-2 with TRBJ2-1, with 10 bases aligning to TRBD1. The CDR3 totals 16 residues. V lost 3 bases, J lost 6 bases, and 8 bases stayed unmatched. The germline CDR1 and CDR2 sequences are SGHTA and FQGNSA. This CDR3 is CASSFLGTGVPNEQFF. The CDR3 region has the DNA TGTGCCAGCAGCTTCCTAGGGACAGGGGTTCCCAATGAGCAGTTCTTC.

The V gene is TRBV7-9, the J gene TRBJ1-3; TRBD1 matches 8 bases. The CDR3 extends over 17 amino acids. The J segment lost 4 bases and the V segment lost 2 bases, leaving 10 bases of the junction unmatched. In germline, CDR1 is SEHNR, CDR2 FQNEAQ (reference sequence). CDR3 sequence reads: CASSLSAGGMAGNTIYF. The CDR3 DNA follows: TGTGCCAGCAGCTTATCGGCAGGGGGCATGGCAGGAAACACCATATATTTT.

V is TRBV30 and J is TRBJ2-3; D is undetermined. Germline values: CDR1 GTSNPN, CDR2 SVGIG (reference sequence). CDR3 size: 11 residues. V lost 7 bases, J lost 2 bases, and 7 bases lay in between. CDR3 in amino acids: CASSLTDTQYF. In nucleotides, the CDR3 is TGTGCCTCCTCACTCACAGATACGCAGTATTTT.

V is TRBV15 and J is TRBJ1-6; 12 nucleotides match TRBD1. CDR3 length: 17 amino acids. Germline V CDR1 and CDR2: LNHNV, YYDKDF (reference sequence). The V gene end was trimmed by 5 bases and the J gene end by 8 bases; junction bases not matched to a gene: 10. CDR3 DNA sequence: TGTGCCACCAGCCGCTCCGGGACAGGGGGCAAGGATTCACCCCTCCACTTT. This translates into CATSRSGTGGKDSPLHF.

The sample holds many counts of this clone. This rearrangement joins TRBV4-2 to TRBJ2-7; 10 bases are shared with TRBD2. Germline CDR1 and CDR2: LGHNA and YNFKEQ. The CDR3 runs to 16 residues. After removal of 0 bases from V and 1 base from J, the junction contained 3 bases not matched to a gene. CDR3 protein: CASSQDGTSASYEQYF. DNA of the CDR3: TGTGCCAGCAGCCAAGATGGGACTAGCGCATCCTACGAGCAGTACTTC.

The CDR3 reads CASSSWTDTEAFF. The DNA of the CDR3 is TGTGCCAGCAGCTCTTGGACAGACACTGAAGCTTTCTTT. The chain combines TRBV6-5 with TRBJ1-1, with a possible D match to TRBD1 (6 bases). The CDR3 consists of 13 residues. The germline CDR1 and CDR2 sequences are MNHEY and SVGAGI. V shed 6 bases and J shed 3 bases, with 11 bases lying between them.

This chain links TRBV6-2 or TRBV6-3 with TRBJ1-2; D is uncertain. CDR1 is MNHEY, CDR2 SVGEGT, per germline. The CDR3 totals 15 residues. V was cut by 6 bases and J by 7 bases, with 21 bases left in between. The DNA of the CDR3 is TGTGCCAGCAGCATAGACTCGGTGAGACGGGTTGGCTACACCTTC. Amino acids: CASSIDSVRRVGYTF.